This T cell receptor (beta chain) was recovered during a study of control samples from healthy donors and cancer patients. CDR3 length equals 15 residues. The germline gives CDR1 SGHDT, CDR2 YYEEEE. The trim removed 0 bases at V and 6 bases at J, leaving 5 bases unmatched. Sequencing was performed with immunoSEQ multiplex PCR; in TCRdb, only in-frame clones are kept and a portion is missing. The sample includes 90,000 or so clones, less than 90% of them seen just once. This TCR derives from a woman in her 70s in good health. The material sequenced was blood. The genes are TRBV5-6 and TRBJ2-7; TRBD2 aligns across 11 bases. Here the CDR3 reads CASSLVSGRAAEQYF. The CDR3 bases are TGTGCCAGCAGCTTGGTTAGCGGGAGGGCCGCCGAGCAGTACTTC.